This T cell receptor beta chain was sequenced for a study of regulatory T cells in long-lasting Graves disease. Study-level information: Treatment with antithyroid drugs for over 5 years, together with positive TSH receptor antibodies, meant persistent Graves' disease. Study findings and constraints: Whereas 966 public clonotypes were shared by new patients, persistent patients shared more, at over 2,500. Persistent disease samples used TRBV28, TRBJ1-2 and TRBJ2-5 preferentially.

For this clonotype: No antigen is known for it.

According to the study, TCR beta libraries were built with iRepertoire HTBI primers and CDR3-region Arm-PCR. TCRdb re-analysed the multiplex PCR reads in MiXCR, keeping a single row per CDR3 protein. The table has 700,000 or so distinct CDR3 sequences, around 30% seen once; the top ten hold about 40%. Germline CDR1 is LGHDT and CDR2 is YNNKEL (reference sequence). The CDR3 length is 15 residues. With 0 bases removed from V and 4 bases from J, the gap between germline ends came to 12 bases. Time point reported: persistent/refractory GD, antithyroid drugs over 5 years with positive TRAb. There was RNA extracted from PBMCs, and the TCR library was made from it.

Source: peripheral blood mononuclear cells (PBMCs), taken when the disease was refractory, from a patient treated with antithyroid drugs. The clonotype comes from a female donor with Graves disease. V and J are TRBV3-1 and TRBJ1-1; D gene uncertain. The CDR3 region is CASSQDFRGSTEAFF. CDR3 coding DNA: TGTGCCAGCAGCCAAGATTTCCGGGGTAGCACTGAAGCTTTCTTT.